The source of this T cell receptor beta chain is a study of cytomegalovirus exposure and HLA in healthy donors. Study background: For the approximately 410 genotyped donors, approximately 82% fell within the Caucasian-associated ancestry cluster.

The CDR3 is 16 residues long. V was shortened by 3 bases and J by 0 bases, with 14 bases between the two germline ends. Germline lookup yields CDR1 KGHSH and CDR2 LQKENI. PCR was performed using 60 Vbeta and 13 Jbeta primers. The table came from immunoSEQ multiplex PCR; TCRdb's copy has only in-frame clones and leaves some out. The repertoire holds about 220,000 clones, with 82% as singletons. The rearrangement uses TRBV18 and TRBJ1-1; tentative D call: TRBD1 (6 bases). The TCR was taken from a middle-aged man in good health and CMV-seropositive. The material sequenced was PBMCs. The CDR3: CASSPRGGGLNTEAFF. DNA for the CDR3: TGTGCCAGCTCACCCCGGGGAGGGGGTTTGAACACTGAAGCTTTCTTT.